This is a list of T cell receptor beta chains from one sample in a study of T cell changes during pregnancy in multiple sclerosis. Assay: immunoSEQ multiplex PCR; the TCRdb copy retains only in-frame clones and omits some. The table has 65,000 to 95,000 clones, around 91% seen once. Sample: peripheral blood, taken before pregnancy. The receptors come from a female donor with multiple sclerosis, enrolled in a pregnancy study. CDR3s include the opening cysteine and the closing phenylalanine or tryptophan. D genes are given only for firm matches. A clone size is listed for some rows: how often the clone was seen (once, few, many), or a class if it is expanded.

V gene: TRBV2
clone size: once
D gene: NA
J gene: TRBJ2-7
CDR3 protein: CANSRDSYEQYF
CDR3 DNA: TGTGCCAACAGTCGAGATTCCTACGAGCAGTACTTC

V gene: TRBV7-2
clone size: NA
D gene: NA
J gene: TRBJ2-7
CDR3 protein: CASSSNPRTAEQYF
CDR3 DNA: TGTGCCAGCAGCTCGAACCCTCGGACAGCCGAGCAGTACTTC

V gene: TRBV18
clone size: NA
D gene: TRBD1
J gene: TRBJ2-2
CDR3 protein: CASSPPTGGRTGELFF
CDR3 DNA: TGTGCCAGCTCACCGCCAACAGGGGGCCGCACCGGGGAGCTGTTTTTT

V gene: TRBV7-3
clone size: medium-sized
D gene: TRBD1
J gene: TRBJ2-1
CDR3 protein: CASSWGTGNNEQFF
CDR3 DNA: TGTGCCAGCAGCTGGGGGACAGGGAACAATGAGCAGTTCTTC

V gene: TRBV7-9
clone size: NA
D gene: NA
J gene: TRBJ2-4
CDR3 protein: CASSLANGGAKNIQYF
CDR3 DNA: TGTGCCAGCAGCTTAGCGAACGGGGGAGCCAAAAACATTCAGTACTTC

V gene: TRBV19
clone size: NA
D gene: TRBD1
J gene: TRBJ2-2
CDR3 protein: CASTRGLNTGELFF
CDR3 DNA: TGTGCCAGTACGAGGGGGCTCAACACCGGGGAGCTGTTTTTT

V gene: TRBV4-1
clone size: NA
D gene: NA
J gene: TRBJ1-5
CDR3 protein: CASSQVRTALNQPQHF
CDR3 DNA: TGCGCCAGCAGCCAAGTGCGGACAGCTTTAAATCAGCCCCAGCATTTT

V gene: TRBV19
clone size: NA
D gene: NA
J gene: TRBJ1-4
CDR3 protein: CASSIRLLLGVTNEKLFF
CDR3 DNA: TGTGCCAGTAGTATCCGGCTCCTCTTAGGGGTAACTAATGAAAAACTGTTTTTT

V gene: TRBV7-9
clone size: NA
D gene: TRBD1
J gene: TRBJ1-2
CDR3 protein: CASSSIGTATLF
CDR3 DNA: TGTGCCAGCAGCTCGATCGGGACAGCGACTCTATTC

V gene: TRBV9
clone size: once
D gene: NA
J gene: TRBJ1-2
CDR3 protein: CASSDDIGYTF
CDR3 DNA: TGTGCCAGCAGCGACGACATCGGCTACACCTTC

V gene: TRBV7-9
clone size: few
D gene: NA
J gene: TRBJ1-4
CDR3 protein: CASSLGYNEKLFF
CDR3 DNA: TGTGCCAGCAGCTTAGGCTACAATGAAAAACTGTTTTTT

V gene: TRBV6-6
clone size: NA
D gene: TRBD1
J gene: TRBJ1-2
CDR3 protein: CASRIGQGGYGYTF
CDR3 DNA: TGTGCCAGCAGAATAGGACAGGGCGGCTATGGCTACACCTTC

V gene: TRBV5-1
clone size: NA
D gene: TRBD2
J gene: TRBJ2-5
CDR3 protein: CASSLASGGVETQYF
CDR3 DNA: TGCGCCAGCAGCTTGGCTAGCGGGGGGGTTGAGACCCAGTACTTC

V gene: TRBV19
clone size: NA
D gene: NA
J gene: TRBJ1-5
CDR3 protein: CASSRSGSGGGNQPQHF
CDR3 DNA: TGTGCCAGTAGTCGGTCCGGGTCCGGCGGGGGCAATCAGCCCCAGCATTTT

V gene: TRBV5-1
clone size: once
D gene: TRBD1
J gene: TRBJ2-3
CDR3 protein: CASSRDRSTDTQYF
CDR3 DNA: TGCGCCAGCAGCCGGGACAGGAGCACAGATACGCAGTATTTT

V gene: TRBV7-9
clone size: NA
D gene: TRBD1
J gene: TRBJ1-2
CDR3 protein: CASSLWVQGAHGYTF
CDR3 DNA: TGTGCCAGCAGCTTATGGGTACAGGGGGCGCATGGCTACACCTTC

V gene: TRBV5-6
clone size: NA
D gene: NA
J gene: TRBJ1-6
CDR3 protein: CASSLAVIRDSPLHF
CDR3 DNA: TGTGCCAGCAGCTTGGCCGTGATCAGGGATTCACCCCTCCACTTT

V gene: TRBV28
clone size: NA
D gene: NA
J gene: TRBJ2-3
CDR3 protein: CASSPRTESPSTDTQYF
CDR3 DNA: TGTGCCAGCAGCCCCAGGACTGAATCCCCCAGCACAGATACGCAGTATTTT

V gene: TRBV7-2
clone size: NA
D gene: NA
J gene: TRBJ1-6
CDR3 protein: CASSTGGSTYNSPLHF
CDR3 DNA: TGTGCCAGCAGCACGGGAGGGTCAACCTATAATTCACCCCTCCACTTT

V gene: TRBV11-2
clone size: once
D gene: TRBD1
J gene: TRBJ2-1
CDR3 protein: CASSFRWDSNEQFF
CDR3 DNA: TGTGCCAGCAGCTTCAGATGGGACAGCAATGAGCAGTTCTTC

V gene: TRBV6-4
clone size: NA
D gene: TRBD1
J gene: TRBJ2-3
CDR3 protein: CASSAGGQGADTQYF
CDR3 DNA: TGTGCCAGCAGTGCAGGTGGACAGGGGGCCGATACGCAGTATTTT

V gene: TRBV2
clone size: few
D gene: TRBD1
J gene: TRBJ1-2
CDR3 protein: CASSAQGGFGYTF
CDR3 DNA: TGTGCCAGCAGTGCACAGGGGGGATTTGGCTACACCTTC

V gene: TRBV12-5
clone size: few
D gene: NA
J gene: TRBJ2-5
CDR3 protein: CASGLVMEGVTETQYF
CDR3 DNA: TGTGCTAGTGGTTTGGTAATGGAGGGTGTAACGGAGACCCAGTACTTC

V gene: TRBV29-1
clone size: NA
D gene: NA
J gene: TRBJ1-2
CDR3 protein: CSVLAPSRQKNYGYTF
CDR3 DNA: TGCAGCGTTCTTGCCCCCTCGAGACAGAAAAACTATGGCTACACCTTC

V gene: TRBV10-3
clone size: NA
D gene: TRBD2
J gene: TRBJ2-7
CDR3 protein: CAISTRTSEGEQYF
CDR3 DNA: TGTGCCATCAGTACTAGGACTAGCGAAGGCGAGCAGTACTTC